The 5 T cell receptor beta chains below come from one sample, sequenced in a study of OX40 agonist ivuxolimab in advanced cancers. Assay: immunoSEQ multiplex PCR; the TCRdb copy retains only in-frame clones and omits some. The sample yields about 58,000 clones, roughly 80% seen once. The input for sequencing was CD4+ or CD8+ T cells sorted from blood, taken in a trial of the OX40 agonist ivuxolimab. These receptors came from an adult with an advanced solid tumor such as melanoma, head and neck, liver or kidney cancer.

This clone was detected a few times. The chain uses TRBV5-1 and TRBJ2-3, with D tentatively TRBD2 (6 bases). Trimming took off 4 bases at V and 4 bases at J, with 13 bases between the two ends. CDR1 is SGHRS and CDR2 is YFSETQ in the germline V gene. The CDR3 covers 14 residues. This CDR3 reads CASSTAPGADTQYF. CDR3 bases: TGCGCCAGCAGCACAGCTCCGGGGGCAGATACGCAGTATTTT.

CDR3 amino acids: CASSEKPGTYNEQFF. The CDR3 bases are TGTGCCAGCAGTGAAAAGCCAGGGACCTACAATGAGCAGTTCTTC. J is TRBJ2-1 and V is TRBV2; TRBD1 is a possible D gene (5 bases). Germline CDR1 SNHLY, CDR2 FYNNEI. The CDR3 totals 15 residues. V lost 2 bases to trimming and J lost 2 bases, with 10 bases between them.

The DNA of the CDR3 is TGTGCCAGCAGCCGACTAGCGGGAGGGGGCACAGATACGCAGTATTTT. It codes for CASSRLAGGGTDTQYF. V and J are TRBV5-5 and TRBJ2-3; TRBD2 matches at 14 bases. Trimming cost V 4 bases and J 1 base; bases outside gene matches: 2. The CDR3 has 16 residues. Germline CDR1 and CDR2: SGHKS and YYEKEE (reference sequence).

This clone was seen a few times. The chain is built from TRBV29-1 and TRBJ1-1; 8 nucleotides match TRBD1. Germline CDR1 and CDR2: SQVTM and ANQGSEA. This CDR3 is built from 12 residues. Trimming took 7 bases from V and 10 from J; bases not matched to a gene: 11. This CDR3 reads CSAPGQGLGAFF. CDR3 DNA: TGCAGCGCCCCCGGACAGGGCCTAGGAGCTTTCTTT.

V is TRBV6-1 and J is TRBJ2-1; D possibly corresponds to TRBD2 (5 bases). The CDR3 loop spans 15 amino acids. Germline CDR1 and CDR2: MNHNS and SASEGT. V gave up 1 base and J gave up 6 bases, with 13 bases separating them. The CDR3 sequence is CASSEEWPRGNEQFF. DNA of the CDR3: TGTGCCAGCAGTGAAGAATGGCCTCGGGGCAATGAGCAGTTCTTC.